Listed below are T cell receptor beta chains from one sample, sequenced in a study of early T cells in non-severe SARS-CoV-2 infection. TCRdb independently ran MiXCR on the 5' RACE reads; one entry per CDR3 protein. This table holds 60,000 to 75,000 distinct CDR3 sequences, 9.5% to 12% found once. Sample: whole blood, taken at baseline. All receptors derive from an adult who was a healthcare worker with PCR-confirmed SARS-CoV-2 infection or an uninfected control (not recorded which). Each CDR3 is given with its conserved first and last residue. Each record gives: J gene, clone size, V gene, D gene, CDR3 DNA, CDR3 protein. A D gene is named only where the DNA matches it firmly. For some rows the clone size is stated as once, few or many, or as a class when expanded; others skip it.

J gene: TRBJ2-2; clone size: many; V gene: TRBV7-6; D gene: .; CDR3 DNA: TGTGCCAGCAGCTTAGCGGTGGCGCCTAACACCGGGGAGCTGTTTTTT; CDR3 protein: CASSLAVAPNTGELFF
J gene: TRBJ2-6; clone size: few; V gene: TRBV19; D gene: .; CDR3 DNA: TGTGCCAGTGGAATAGGCTCTGGGGCCAACGTCCTGACTTTC; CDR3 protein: CASGIGSGANVLTF
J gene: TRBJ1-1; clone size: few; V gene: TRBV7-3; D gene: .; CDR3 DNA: TGTGCCAGCAGCCCTGTAGGGGGGAGTATGAACACTGAAGCTTTCTTT; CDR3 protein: CASSPVGGSMNTEAFF
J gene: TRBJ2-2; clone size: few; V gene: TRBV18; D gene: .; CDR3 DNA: TGTGCCAGCTCACCACCGAGCGGTGGGCGAGGAGGGGAGCTGTTTTTT; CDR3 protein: CASSPPSGGRGGELFF
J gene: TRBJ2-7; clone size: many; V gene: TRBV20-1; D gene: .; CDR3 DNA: TGCAGTGCCCCCGGGTTCGACCCCTACGAGCAGTACTTC; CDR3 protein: CSAPGFDPYEQYF
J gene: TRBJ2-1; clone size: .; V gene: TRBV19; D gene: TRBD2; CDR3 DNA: TGTGCCAGTAGCCCGCAAGGACTAGCGGGTTACAATGAGCAGTTCTTC; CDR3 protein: CASSPQGLAGYNEQFF
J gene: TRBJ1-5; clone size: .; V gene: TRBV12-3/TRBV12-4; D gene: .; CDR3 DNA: TGTGCCAGCAGTTTAGCAGGGTTTTATCAGCCCCAGCATTTT; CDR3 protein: CASSLAGFYQPQHF
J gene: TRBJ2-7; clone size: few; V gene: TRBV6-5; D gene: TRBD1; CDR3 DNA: TGTGCCAGCACCCCGGACAGGGCGGGTGACGAGCAGTACTTC; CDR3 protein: CASTPDRAGDEQYF
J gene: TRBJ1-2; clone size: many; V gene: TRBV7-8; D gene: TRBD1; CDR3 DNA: TGTGCCAGCAGCTTAAGGTCAAGGGGGCGAGTCTATGGCTACACCTTC; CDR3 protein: CASSLRSRGRVYGYTF
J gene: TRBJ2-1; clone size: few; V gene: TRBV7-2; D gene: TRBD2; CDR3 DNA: TGTGCCAGCAGCTTAGGTAGCGGGAGAATCACCTACAATGAGCAGTTCTTC; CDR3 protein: CASSLGSGRITYNEQFF
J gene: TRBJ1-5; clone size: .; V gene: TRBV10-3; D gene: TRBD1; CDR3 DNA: TGTGCCATCAGATCGACAGGGGATAGCAATCAGCCCCAGCATTTT; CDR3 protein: CAIRSTGDSNQPQHF
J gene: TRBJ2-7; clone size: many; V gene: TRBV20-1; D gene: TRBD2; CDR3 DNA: TGCAGTGCTAGAGATAGGACTAGCGGGATCTACGAGCAGTACTTC; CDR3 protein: CSARDRTSGIYEQYF
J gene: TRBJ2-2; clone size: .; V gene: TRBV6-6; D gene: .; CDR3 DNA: TGTGCCAGCAGGCAAACCGGGACTGCGAAGGAGTTGTTTTTT; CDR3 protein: CASRQTGTAKELFF
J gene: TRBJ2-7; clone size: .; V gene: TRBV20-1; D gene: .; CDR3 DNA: TGCAGTGCTAGAGAAGTCACGCACTCCTACGAGCAGTACTTC; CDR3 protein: CSAREVTHSYEQYF
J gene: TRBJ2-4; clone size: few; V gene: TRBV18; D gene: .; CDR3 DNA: TGTGCCAGCTCACCACCGCCAGGGACGGATAACATTCAGTACTTC; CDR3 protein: CASSPPPGTDNIQYF
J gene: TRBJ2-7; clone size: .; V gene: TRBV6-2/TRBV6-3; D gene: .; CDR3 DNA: TGTGCCAGCAGTCTCGGGCTCCGAGGTCGGTACGAGCAGTACTTC; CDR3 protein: CASSLGLRGRYEQYF
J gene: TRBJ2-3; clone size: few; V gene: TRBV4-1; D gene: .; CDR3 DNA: TGCGCCAGCAGCCAAGATTGGGGCGGGACTAGCACAGATACGCAGTATTTT; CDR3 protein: CASSQDWGGTSTDTQYF
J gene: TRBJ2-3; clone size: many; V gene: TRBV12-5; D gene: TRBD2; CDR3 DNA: TGTGCTAGTGGTTGGAGCCCTTGGGCGGGGGGGCGGACAGATACGCAGTATTTT; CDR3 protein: CASGWSPWAGGRTDTQYF
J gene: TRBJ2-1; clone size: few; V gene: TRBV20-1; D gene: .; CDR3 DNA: TGCAGTGCTACTCCCCCCAGTGCAGGGCGCAATGAGCAGTTCTTC; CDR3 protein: CSATPPSAGRNEQFF
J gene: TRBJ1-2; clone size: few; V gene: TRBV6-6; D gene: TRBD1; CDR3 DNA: TGTGCCAGCAGAGACTGGGACAGGGCTAAAGATGGCTACACCTTC; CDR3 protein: CASRDWDRAKDGYTF
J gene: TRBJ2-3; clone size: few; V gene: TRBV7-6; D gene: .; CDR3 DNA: TGTGCCAGCAGCTTAGCTCGAGGCACAGATACGCAGTATTTT; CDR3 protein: CASSLARGTDTQYF
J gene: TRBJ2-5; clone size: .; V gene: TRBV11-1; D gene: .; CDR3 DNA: TGTGCCAGCAGCACCGTTCGTGAGACCCAGTACTTC; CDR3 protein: CASSTVRETQYF
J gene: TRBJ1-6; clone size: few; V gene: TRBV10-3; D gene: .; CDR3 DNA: TGTGCCATCAGTGGAGACACTAATTCACCCCTCCACTTT; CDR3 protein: CAISGDTNSPLHF
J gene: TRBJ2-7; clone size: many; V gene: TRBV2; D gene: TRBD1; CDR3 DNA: TGTGCCAGCAGGGACGGGACAGGGTTCCACGAGCAGTACTTC; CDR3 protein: CASRDGTGFHEQYF
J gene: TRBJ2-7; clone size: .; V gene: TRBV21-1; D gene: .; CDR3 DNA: TGTGCCAGCAGCAAAGTGCCGCCAGGGGGATACGAGCAGTACTTC; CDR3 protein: CASSKVPPGGYEQYF
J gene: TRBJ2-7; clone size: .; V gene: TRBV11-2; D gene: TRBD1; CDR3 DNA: TGTGCCAGCAGCTTAATCCGGACAGGGTTCGACGAGCAGTACTTC; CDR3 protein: CASSLIRTGFDEQYF
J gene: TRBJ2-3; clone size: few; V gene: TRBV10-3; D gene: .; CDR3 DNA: TGTGCCATCACCCTTAGCGGAACAGATACGCAGTATTTT; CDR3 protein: CAITLSGTDTQYF
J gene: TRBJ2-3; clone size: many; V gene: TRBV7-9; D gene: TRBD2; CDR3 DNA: TGTGCCAGCAGCCCTATAGCGGGACGAGATACGCAGTATTTT; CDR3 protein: CASSPIAGRDTQYF
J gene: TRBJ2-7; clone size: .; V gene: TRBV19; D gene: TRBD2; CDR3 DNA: TGTGCCAGTAGTAAAAACTTAGCGGGAGACGAGCAGTACTTC; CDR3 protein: CASSKNLAGDEQYF
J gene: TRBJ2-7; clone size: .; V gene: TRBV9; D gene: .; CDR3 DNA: TGTGCCAGCAGCGTAAATACAGGGTACGAGCAGTACTTC; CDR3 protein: CASSVNTGYEQYF
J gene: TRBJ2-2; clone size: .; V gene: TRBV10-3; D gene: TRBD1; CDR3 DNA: TGTGCCATCAGTGCCACAGGGGGCGTGGACACCGGGGAGCTGTTTTTT; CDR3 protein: CAISATGGVDTGELFF
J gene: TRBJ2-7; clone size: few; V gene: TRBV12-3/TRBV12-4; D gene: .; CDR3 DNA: TGTGCCAGCAGTTTTTTAGCGGATCAGGCCTACGAGCAGTACTTC; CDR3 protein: CASSFLADQAYEQYF
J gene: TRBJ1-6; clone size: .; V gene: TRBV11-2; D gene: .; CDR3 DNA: TGTGCCAGCAGCTTAGTTTCGGGGGGAGATTCACCCCTCCACTTT; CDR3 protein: CASSLVSGGDSPLHF
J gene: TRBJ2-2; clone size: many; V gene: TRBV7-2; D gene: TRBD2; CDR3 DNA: TGTGCCAGCAGCCCCCGGACTAGCGGGAGGGTCGCCGGGGAGCTGTTTTTT; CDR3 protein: CASSPRTSGRVAGELFF
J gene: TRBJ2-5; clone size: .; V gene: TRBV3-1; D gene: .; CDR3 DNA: TGTGCCAGCAGCCAAGGGGTCTATGGGTTACAAGAGACCCAGTACTTC; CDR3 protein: CASSQGVYGLQETQYF
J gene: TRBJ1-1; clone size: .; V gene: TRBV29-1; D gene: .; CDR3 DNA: TGCAGCGTGGCCGGGGCGCGCGGCACTGAAGCTTTCTTT; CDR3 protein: CSVAGARGTEAFF
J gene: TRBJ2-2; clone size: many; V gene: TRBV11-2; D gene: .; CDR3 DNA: TGTGCCAGCAGACCTGGGGGCACCGGGGAGCTGTTTTTT; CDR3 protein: CASRPGGTGELFF
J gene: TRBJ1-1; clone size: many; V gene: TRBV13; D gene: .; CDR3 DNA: TGTGCCAGCAGCTTTCCGACAGGCAGGAACACTGAAGCTTTCTTT; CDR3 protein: CASSFPTGRNTEAFF
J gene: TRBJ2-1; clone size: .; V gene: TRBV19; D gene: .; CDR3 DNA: TGTGCCAGTAGTCCCAGGATCAATGAGCAGTTCTTC; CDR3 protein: CASSPRINEQFF
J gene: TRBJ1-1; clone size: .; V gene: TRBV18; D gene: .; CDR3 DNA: TGTGCCAGCTCACCATTGGGCAGGCTGAACACTGAAGCTTTCTTT; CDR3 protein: CASSPLGRLNTEAFF
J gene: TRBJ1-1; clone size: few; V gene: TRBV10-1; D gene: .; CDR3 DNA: TGCGCCACTAGACAGACTATGAACACTGAAGCTTTCTTT; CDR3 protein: CATRQTMNTEAFF
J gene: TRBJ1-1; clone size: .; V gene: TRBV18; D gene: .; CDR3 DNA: TGTGCCAGCTCACCAAACTCCGGAGCCATGAACACTGAAGCTTTCTTT; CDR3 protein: CASSPNSGAMNTEAFF
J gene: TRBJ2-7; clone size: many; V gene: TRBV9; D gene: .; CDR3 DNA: TGTGCCAGCAGCGTACTTTCAGCGGATGGGGAGCAGTACTTC; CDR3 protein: CASSVLSADGEQYF
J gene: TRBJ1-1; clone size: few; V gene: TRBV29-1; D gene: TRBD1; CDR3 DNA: TGCAGCGCCCAGGGACAGAGTAACACTGAAGCTTTCTTT; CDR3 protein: CSAQGQSNTEAFF
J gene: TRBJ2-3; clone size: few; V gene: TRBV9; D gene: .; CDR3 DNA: TGTGCCAGCAGCGTAGTTACAGGGTCATCAGTCGTCCCAGATACGCAGTATTTT; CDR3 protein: CASSVVTGSSVVPDTQYF
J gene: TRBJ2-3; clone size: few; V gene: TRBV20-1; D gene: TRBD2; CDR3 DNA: TGCAGCGGGACTATTTTCGGGAAGTCAACAGACACGCAGTATTTT; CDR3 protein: CSGTIFGKSTDTQYF
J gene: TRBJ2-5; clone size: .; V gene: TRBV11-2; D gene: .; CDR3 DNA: TGTGCCAGCAGCTCAAGGACGTCTGGTCTGGGGACCCAGTACTTC; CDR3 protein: CASSSRTSGLGTQYF
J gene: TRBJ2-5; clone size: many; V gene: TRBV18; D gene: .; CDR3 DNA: TGTGCCAGCTCAGGAAAAGAGACCCAGTACTTC; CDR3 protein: CASSGKETQYF
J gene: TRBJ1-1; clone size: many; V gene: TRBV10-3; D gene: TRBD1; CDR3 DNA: TGTGCCATCAGTGCCGTTGACAGGGTGGACACTGAAGCTTTCTTT; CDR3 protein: CAISAVDRVDTEAFF
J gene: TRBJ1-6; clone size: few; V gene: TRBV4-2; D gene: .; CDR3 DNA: TGTGCCAGCAGCCAAAACAGGGAGAATTCACCCCTCCACTTT; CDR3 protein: CASSQNRENSPLHF
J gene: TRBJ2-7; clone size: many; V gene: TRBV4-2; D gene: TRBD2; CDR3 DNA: TGTGCCAGCAGCCAAGAGACTAGCGGACCCTACGAGCAGTACTTC; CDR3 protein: CASSQETSGPYEQYF
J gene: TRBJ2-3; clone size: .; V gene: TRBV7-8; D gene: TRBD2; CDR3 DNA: TGTGCCAGCAACGGGCGGGAGATCCGGACAGATACGCAGTATTTT; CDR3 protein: CASNGREIRTDTQYF
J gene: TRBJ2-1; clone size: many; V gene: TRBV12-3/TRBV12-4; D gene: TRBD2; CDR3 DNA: TGTGCCAGCAGACCGGGACTAGGAATAAATGAGCAGTTCTTC; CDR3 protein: CASRPGLGINEQFF
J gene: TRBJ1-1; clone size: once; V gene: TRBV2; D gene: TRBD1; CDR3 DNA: TGTGCCAGCAGTGAAGAAACAGGGGGTATCACTGAAGCTTTCTTT; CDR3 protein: CASSEETGGITEAFF
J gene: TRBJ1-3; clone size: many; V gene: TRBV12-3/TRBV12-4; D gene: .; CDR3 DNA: TGTGCCAGCAGTTTAACGGCCACCCCTGGAAACACCATATATTTT; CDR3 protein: CASSLTATPGNTIYF
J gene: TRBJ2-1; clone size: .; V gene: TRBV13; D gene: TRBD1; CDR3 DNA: TGTGCCAGCAGCTCGCAGGACAGGGTTCAGTTCTTC; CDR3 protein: CASSSQDRVQFF
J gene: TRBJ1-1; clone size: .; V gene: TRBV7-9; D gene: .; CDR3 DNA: TGTGCCAGCAGCGCTCTAGGACCGGCTGAAGCTTTCTTT; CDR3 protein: CASSALGPAEAFF
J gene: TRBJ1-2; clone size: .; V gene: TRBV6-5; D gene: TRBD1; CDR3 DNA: TGTGCCAGCAGTTACACCCGACAGGGGGCAAACTATGGCTACACCTTC; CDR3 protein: CASSYTRQGANYGYTF
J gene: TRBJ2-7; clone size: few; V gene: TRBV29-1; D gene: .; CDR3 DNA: TGCAGCGTCGGGAAGACCTACGAGCAGTACTTC; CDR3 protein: CSVGKTYEQYF
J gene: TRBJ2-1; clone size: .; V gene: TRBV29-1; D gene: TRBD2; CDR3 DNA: TGCAGCGGTCGGGCGGGAGGGACCTACAATGAGCAGTTCTTC; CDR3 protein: CSGRAGGTYNEQFF